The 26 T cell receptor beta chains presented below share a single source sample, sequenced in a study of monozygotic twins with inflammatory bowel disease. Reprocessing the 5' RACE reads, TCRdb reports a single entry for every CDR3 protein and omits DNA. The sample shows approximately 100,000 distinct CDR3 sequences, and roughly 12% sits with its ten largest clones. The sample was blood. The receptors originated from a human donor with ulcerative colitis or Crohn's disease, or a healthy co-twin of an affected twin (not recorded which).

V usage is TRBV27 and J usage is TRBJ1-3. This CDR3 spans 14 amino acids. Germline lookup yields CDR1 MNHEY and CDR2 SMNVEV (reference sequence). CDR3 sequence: CASSSLGRGNTIYF.

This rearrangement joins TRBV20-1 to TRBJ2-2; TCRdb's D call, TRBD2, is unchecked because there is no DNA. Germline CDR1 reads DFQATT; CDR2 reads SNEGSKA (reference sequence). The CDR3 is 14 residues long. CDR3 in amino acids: CSAPPAGGAGELFF.

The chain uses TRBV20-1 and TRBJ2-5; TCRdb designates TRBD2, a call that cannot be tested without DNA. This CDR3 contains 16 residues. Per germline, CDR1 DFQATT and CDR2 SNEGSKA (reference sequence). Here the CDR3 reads CSARDPEAGGPETQYF.

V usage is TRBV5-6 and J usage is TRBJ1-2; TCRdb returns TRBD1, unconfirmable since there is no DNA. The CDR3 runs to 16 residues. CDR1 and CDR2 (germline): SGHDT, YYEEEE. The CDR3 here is CASTSGRGPSNYGYTF. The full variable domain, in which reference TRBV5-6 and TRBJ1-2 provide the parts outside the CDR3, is DAGVTQSPTHLIKTRGQQVTLRCSPKSGHDTVSWYQQALGQGPQFIFQYYEEEERQRGNFPDRFSGHQFPNYSSELNVNALLLGDSALYLCASTSGRGPSNYGYTFGSGTRLTVV.

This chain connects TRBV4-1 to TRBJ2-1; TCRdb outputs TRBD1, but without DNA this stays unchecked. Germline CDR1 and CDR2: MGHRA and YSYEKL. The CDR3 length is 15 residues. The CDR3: CASSPRDQAYNEQFF.

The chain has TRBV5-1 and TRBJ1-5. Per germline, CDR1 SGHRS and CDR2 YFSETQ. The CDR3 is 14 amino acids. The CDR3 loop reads CASSLAGGNQPQHF.

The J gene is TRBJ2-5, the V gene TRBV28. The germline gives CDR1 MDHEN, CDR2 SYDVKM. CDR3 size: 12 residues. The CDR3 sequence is CASSFQQETQYF. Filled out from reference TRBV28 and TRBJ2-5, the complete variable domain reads DVKVTQSSRYLVKRTGEKVFLECVQDMDHENMFWYRQDPGLGLRLIYFSYDVKMKEKGDIPEGYSVSREKKERFSLILESASTNQTSMYLCASSFQQETQYFGPGTRLLVL.

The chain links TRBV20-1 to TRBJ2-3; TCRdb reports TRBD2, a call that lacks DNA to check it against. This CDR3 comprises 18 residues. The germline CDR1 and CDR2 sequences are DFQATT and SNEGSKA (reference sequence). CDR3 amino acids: CSARSISLSGMGTDTQYF.

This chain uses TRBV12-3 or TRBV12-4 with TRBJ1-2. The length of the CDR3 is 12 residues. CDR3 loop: CASSLGVDGYTF.

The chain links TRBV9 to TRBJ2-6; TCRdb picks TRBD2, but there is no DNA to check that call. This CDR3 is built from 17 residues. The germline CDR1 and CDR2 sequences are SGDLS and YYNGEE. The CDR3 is CASSVAREYSGANVLTF.

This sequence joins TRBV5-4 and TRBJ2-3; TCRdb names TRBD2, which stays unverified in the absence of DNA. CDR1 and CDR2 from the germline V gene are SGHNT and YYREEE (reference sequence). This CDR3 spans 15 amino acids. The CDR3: CASSFRGLGTDTQYF.

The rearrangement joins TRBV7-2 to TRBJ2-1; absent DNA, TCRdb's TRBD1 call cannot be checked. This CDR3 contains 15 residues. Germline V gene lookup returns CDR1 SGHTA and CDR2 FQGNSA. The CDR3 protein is CASSLTAQADNEQFF.

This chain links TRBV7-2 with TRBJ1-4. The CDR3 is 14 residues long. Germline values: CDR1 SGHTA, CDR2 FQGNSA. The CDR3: CASSLVSTNEKLFF.

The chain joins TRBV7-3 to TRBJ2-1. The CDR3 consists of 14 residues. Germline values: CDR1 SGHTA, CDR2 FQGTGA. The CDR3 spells CASSLERSRNEQFF. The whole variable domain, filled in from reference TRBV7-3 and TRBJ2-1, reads GAGVSQTPSNKVTEKGKYVELRCDPISGHTALYWYRQSLGQGPEFLIYFQGTGAADDSGLPNDRFFAVRPEGSVSTLKIQRTERGDSAVYLCASSLERSRNEQFFGPGTRLTVL.

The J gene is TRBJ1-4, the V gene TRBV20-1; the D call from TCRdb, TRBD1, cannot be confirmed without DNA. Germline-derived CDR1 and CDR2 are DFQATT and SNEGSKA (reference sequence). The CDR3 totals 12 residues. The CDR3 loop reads CSARPQGEKLFF.

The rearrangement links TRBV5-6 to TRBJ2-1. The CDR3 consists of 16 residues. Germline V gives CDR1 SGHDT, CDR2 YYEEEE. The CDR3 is CASSSLGGRAYNEQFF.

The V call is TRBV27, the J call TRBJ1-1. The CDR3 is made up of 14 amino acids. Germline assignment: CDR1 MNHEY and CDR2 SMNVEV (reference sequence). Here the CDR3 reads CASSLTRRGTEAFF.

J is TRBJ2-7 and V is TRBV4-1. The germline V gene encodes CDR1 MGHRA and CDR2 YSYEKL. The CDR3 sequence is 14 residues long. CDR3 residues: CASSQQTFSYEQYF.

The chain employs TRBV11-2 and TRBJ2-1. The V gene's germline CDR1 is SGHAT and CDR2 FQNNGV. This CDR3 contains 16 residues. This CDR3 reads CASSLRSGGTYNEQFF.

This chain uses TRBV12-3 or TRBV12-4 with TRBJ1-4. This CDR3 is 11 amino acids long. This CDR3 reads CASSLHEKLFF.

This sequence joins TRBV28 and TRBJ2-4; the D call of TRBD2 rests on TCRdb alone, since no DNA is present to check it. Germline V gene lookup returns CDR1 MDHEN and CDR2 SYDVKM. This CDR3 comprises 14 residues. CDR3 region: CASSYLAGGNIQYF.

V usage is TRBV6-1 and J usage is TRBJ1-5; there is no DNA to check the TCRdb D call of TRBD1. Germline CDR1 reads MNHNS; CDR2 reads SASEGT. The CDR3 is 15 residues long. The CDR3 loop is CASSEAGGDYQPQHF.

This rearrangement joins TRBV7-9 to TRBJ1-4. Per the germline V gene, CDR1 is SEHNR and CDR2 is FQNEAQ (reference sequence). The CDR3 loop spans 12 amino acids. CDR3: CASSLGGEKLFF.

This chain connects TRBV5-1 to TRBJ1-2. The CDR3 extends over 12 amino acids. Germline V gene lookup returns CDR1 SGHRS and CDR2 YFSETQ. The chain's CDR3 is CASSLAWEGYTF.

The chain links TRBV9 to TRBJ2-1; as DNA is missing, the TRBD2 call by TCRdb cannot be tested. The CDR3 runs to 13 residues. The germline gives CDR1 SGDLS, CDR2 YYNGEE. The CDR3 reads CASSASPWTSPFF.

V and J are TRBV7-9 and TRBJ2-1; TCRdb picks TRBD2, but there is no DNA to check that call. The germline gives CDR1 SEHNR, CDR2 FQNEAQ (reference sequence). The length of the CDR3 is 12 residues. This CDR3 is CASSGLINEQFF.